The rows below give T cell receptor beta chains drawn from one sample of a study of OX40 agonist ivuxolimab in advanced cancers. This table comes from immunoSEQ multiplex PCR, and its TCRdb copy is limited to in-frame clones, with some not included. The sample carries under 25,000 clones, 83% recorded once. Specimen: CD4+ or CD8+ T cells sorted from blood, collected in a trial of the OX40 agonist ivuxolimab. The receptors stem from an adult with an advanced solid tumor such as melanoma, head and neck, liver or kidney cancer. CDR3s include the opening cysteine and the closing phenylalanine or tryptophan. D genes are given only for firm matches. Clone size is stated in some rows and not others, as once, few, many or a class when expanded.

CDR3 DNA	CDR3 protein	V gene	D gene	clone size	J gene
TGTGCCAGCAGTGACTCGACTCCGGACGCCCCGACTAACTATGGCTACACCTTC	CASSDSTPDAPTNYGYTF	TRBV6-4	NA	once	TRBJ1-2
TGCGCCAGCAGCTTGAGCGACGGTATGTTGAACACTGAAGCTTTCTTT	CASSLSDGMLNTEAFF	TRBV5-1	NA	NA	TRBJ1-1
TGTGCCAGCAGTTTGTTAGGGGCCTACGAGCAGTACTTC	CASSLLGAYEQYF	TRBV27	NA	NA	TRBJ2-7
TGCAGCGTCAAAACAGGGGTCTCCTACGAGCAGTACTTC	CSVKTGVSYEQYF	TRBV29-1	TRBD1	NA	TRBJ2-7
TGTGCCAGCAGTTACCCCCGGGAGGGTTCAACCTACGAGCAGTACTTC	CASSYPREGSTYEQYF	TRBV28	TRBD2	once	TRBJ2-7
TGTGCCAGCAGCACCGGGACAATATCTTTCTTT	CASSTGTISFF	TRBV5-5	NA	NA	TRBJ1-1
TGTGCCAGTAGTAGGGCACCTTCGAACGAGCAGTACTTC	CASSRAPSNEQYF	TRBV19	NA	NA	TRBJ2-7
TGTGCCAGCAGATTAGGACAGGGGGCGGTCTACGAGCAGTACTTC	CASRLGQGAVYEQYF	TRBV27	TRBD1	once	TRBJ2-7
TGTGCCAGCAGTGAGACCGGGAGCAATGAGCAGTTCTTC	CASSETGSNEQFF	TRBV6-4	NA	many	TRBJ2-1
TGTGCCAGCAGTTACGGACCAGGGTGGGATAACTATGGCTACACCTTC	CASSYGPGWDNYGYTF	TRBV6-5	NA	NA	TRBJ1-2
TGCAGCGTTGGGCAGACGAGCGGTGAAAAACTGTTTTTT	CSVGQTSGEKLFF	TRBV29-1	NA	NA	TRBJ1-4
TGTGCCAGCGGGGGGACGCTTGGGAATTCACCCCTCCACTTT	CASGGTLGNSPLHF	TRBV6-6	NA	once	TRBJ1-6
TGCGCCAGCCCCCCTCCTTACGAGCAGTACTTC	CASPPPYEQYF	TRBV4-3	NA	few	TRBJ2-7
TGTGCCAGCAGTTTATCGGGGGGGCGGACCCAGTACTTC	CASSLSGGRTQYF	TRBV2	TRBD2	NA	TRBJ2-5
TGTGCCAGCAGCCCGACACCGGGAGCCTACGAGCAGTACTTC	CASSPTPGAYEQYF	TRBV5-5	NA	NA	TRBJ2-7
TGTGCCAGCAGCCCGACCACAGGGGTCTATGGCTACACCTTC	CASSPTTGVYGYTF	TRBV28	TRBD1	NA	TRBJ1-2
TGTGCCAGCAGTTACTCGGACAGTCTAACTGAAGCTTTCTTT	CASSYSDSLTEAFF	TRBV6-5	NA	NA	TRBJ1-1
TGCGCCAGCAGCCAGGCATGGACTAGCGGGAGTAATGAGCAGTTCTTC	CASSQAWTSGSNEQFF	TRBV4-1	TRBD2	medium-sized	TRBJ2-1
TGCGCCAGCAGCCAGGGGGATACGCAGTATTTT	CASSQGDTQYF	TRBV4-1	NA	NA	TRBJ2-3
TGTGCCAGCAGCTTCTTAGCAGACTCCTACGAGCAGTACTTC	CASSFLADSYEQYF	TRBV11-2	NA	NA	TRBJ2-7
TGTGCCAGCAGTTTAACAGGGAACTATGGCTACACCTTC	CASSLTGNYGYTF	TRBV6-1	NA	NA	TRBJ1-2
TGTGCCAGCAGTGAAGGTCTAGCGACCTACGAGCAGTACTTC	CASSEGLATYEQYF	TRBV6-1	NA	NA	TRBJ2-7
TGTGCCAGTAGCGCAGGGGGCCCGGGCTATGGCTACACCTTC	CASSAGGPGYGYTF	TRBV19	TRBD1	NA	TRBJ1-2
TGTGCCAGCAGTTACGGGACAGGTAACACTGAAGCTTTCTTT	CASSYGTGNTEAFF	TRBV6-5	TRBD1	NA	TRBJ1-1
TGTGCCTGTCCAATTACAGATACGCAGTATTTT	CACPITDTQYF	TRBV30	NA	NA	TRBJ2-3
TGTGCCAGCTCACCCGGGGCCTCCTACGAGCAGTACTTC	CASSPGASYEQYF	TRBV18	NA	NA	TRBJ2-7
TGTGCCAGCAGCCCTGATACAGGGGGCAATCAGCCCCAGCATTTT	CASSPDTGGNQPQHF	TRBV7-8	TRBD1	NA	TRBJ1-5
TGCGCCAGCAGCTTGGATCCCGTGGGTGAAGGAACTGAAGCTTTCTTT	CASSLDPVGEGTEAFF	TRBV5-1	NA	NA	TRBJ1-1
TGTGCCAGCAGTTACGGACAGGGGCAAAATGGCTACACCTTC	CASSYGQGQNGYTF	TRBV6-5	TRBD1	NA	TRBJ1-2
TGTGCCAGCAGTTTGACAGCTTCAACTAATGAAAAACTGTTTTTT	CASSLTASTNEKLFF	TRBV28	NA	NA	TRBJ1-4
TGTGCCAGCAGCTTAGGCGGTGCTGGTCAGCCCCAGCATTTT	CASSLGGAGQPQHF	TRBV7-9	NA	once	TRBJ1-5
TGTGCCAGCAGCCAATACACCGGGACAGGGTACAATGAGCAGTTCTTC	CASSQYTGTGYNEQFF	TRBV14	TRBD1	NA	TRBJ2-1
TGTGCCAGCAGTTTACGCTTGAACACTGAAGCTTTCTTT	CASSLRLNTEAFF	TRBV28	NA	NA	TRBJ1-1
TGTGCCAGCAGCTTAGGCGGGTCGGGTGGCGAGCAGTACTTC	CASSLGGSGGEQYF	TRBV11-2	NA	NA	TRBJ2-7
TGTGCCAGCAGGTCCACCACCAGGGACACTTTTACTGAAGCTTTCTTT	CASRSTTRDTFTEAFF	TRBV5-6	NA	few	TRBJ1-1
TGCGCCAGCAGTGTGGGACAGAGGTCCTACGAGCAGTACTTC	CASSVGQRSYEQYF	TRBV10-2	TRBD1	medium-sized	TRBJ2-7
TGTGCCAGCAGCTTACCACTAGCGGGAGTCTACAATGAGCAGTTCTTC	CASSLPLAGVYNEQFF	TRBV5-8	TRBD2	NA	TRBJ2-1
TGTGCAAGTGCAGCATCAACTAATGAAAAACTGTTTTTT	CASAASTNEKLFF	TRBV19	NA	NA	TRBJ1-4
TGTGCCAGCAGCTTAGCGACAGGGGCCTACGAGCAGTACTTC	CASSLATGAYEQYF	TRBV7-6	TRBD1	NA	TRBJ2-7
TGTGCCAGCAGTTTATCCAATCCCGGGGAGCTGTTTTTT	CASSLSNPGELFF	TRBV27	NA	NA	TRBJ2-2
TGTGCCAGCAGTGAAGATGGCAGCTTGCGCTCGTGGGCTTGGTACGTTGAGCAGTTCTTC	CASSEDGSLRSWAWYVEQFF	TRBV2	NA	NA	TRBJ2-1
TGTGCCAGCAGCTCGGGACTAGCGGGAGTTAACGTGGGAGATACGCAGTATTTT	CASSSGLAGVNVGDTQYF	TRBV9	TRBD2	NA	TRBJ2-3
TGTGCCAGCAGCCCAGGGGATACGCAGTATTTT	CASSPGDTQYF	TRBV6-6	NA	NA	TRBJ2-3
TGTGCCAGCAGCCCCGAGACAGGGCCCTACAATGAGCAGTTCTTC	CASSPETGPYNEQFF	TRBV5-4	TRBD1	NA	TRBJ2-1
TGTGCCAGTAGTATAGATATTTGGGGGGTCAGTGAAAAACTGTTTTTT	CASSIDIWGVSEKLFF	TRBV19	NA	NA	TRBJ1-4
TGCAGCGTTGAAGATAATCCAAGGGGAGGGACAGGAAGAATCTATGGCTACACCTTC	CSVEDNPRGGTGRIYGYTF	TRBV29-1	TRBD1	few	TRBJ1-2
TGTGCCACCCCGGGTCCTCCTGGGGCCAACGTCCTGACTTTC	CATPGPPGANVLTF	TRBV11-2	NA	NA	TRBJ2-6
TGTGCCAGCTACGCACTAGGGGTCCAAGAGACCCAGTACTTC	CASYALGVQETQYF	TRBV6-5	NA	NA	TRBJ2-5
TGTGCCACCAGCGTACGAGGCTCTGGAAACACCATATATTTT	CATSVRGSGNTIYF	TRBV15	NA	NA	TRBJ1-3
TGTGCCAGCAGTGACGGGAGGGGAGGCAATCAGCCCCAGCATTTT	CASSDGRGGNQPQHF	TRBV6-4	NA	few	TRBJ1-5
TGTGCCAGCAGCGCAAGAGAAGGATCCGATTCACCCCTCCACTTT	CASSAREGSDSPLHF	TRBV7-9	NA	few	TRBJ1-6
TGTGCCAGCAGCGTAAGCGGGATCAACTACAATGAGCAGTTCTTC	CASSVSGINYNEQFF	TRBV9	TRBD2	NA	TRBJ2-1
TGTGCCAGCGGTGGGGGGGGCCTGGACGAGCAGTACTTC	CASGGGGLDEQYF	TRBV9	NA	NA	TRBJ2-7
TGTGCCAGCAGCTTAATACAGACCTCCTACGAGCAGTACTTC	CASSLIQTSYEQYF	TRBV11-2	NA	NA	TRBJ2-7
TGTGCCAGCAGCTTGGATGGGTGGGGCTCTGGGGCCAACGTCCTGACTTTC	CASSLDGWGSGANVLTF	TRBV5-4	NA	NA	TRBJ2-6
TGTGCCAGCAGTTTTCAATGGGTTCAGTGGGCCTCTGGGGCCAACGTCCTGACTTTC	CASSFQWVQWASGANVLTF	TRBV28	NA	NA	TRBJ2-6
TGTGCCAGCAGTTCACCCCTTTTCACAGATACGCAGTATTTT	CASSSPLFTDTQYF	TRBV27	NA	few	TRBJ2-3
TGTGCCAGCAGCCAGGAGGGACTAGCGGGACCCACCGGGGAGCTGTTTTTT	CASSQEGLAGPTGELFF	TRBV4-2	TRBD2	NA	TRBJ2-2
TGTGCCAGCAGCCAAGAGTCCCCCCCCAGCGGCTACACCTTC	CASSQESPPSGYTF	TRBV14	NA	NA	TRBJ1-2